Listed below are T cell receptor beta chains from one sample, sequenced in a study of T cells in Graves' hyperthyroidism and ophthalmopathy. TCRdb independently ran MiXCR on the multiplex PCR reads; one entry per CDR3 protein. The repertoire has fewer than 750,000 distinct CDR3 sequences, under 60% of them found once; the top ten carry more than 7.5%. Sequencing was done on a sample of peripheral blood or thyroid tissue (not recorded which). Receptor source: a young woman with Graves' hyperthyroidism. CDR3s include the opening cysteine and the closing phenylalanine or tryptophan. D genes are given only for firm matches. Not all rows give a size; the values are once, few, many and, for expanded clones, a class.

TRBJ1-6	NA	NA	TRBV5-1	TGCGCCAGCAGCTTGGAGGGCCCCTATAATTCACCCCTCCACTTT	CASSLEGPYNSPLHF
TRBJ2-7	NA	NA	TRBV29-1	TGCAGCCAAGATAGGGCGGGAAGCTCCTACGAGCAGTACTTC	CSQDRAGSSYEQYF
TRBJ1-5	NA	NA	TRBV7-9	TGTGCCAGCAGCTTAGCAGCCTCGGGGCAGCCCCAGCATTTT	CASSLAASGQPQHF
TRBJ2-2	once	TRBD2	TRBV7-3	TGTGCCAGCAGCTCTAGCGGGCCCACCGGGGAGCTGTTTTTT	CASSSSGPTGELFF
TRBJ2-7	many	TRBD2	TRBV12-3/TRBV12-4	TGTGCCAGCAGTTCTAGCGGGAGAGGCTGGGAGCAGTACTTC	CASSSSGRGWEQYF
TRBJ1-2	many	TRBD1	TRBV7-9	TGTGCCAGCAGCTTCGAGACAGGGAGCTATGGCTACACCTTC	CASSFETGSYGYTF
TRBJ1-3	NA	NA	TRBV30	TGTGCCTGGACAAGGTCTGGAAACACCATATATTTT	CAWTRSGNTIYF
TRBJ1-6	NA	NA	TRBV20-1	TGCAGTGCTAGATCACCCCTCCACTTT	CSARSPLHF
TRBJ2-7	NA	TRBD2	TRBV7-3	TGTGCCAGCAGCACCGGACTAGCGGGAGCCTACAATGAGCAGTACTTC	CASSTGLAGAYNEQYF
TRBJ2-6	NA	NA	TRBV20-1	TGCAGTGCTCCCAACCTATATGGGAACACTGAAGCTTTC	CSAPNLYGNTEAF
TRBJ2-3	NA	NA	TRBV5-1	TGCGCCAGCATGACGGGTAACACAGATACGCAGTATTTT	CASMTGNTDTQYF
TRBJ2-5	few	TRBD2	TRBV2	TGTGCCAGCAGGGGACTAGCGACTCAAGAGACCCAGTACTTC	CASRGLATQETQYF
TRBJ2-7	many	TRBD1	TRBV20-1	TGCAGTGCAACTTGGGACAGCTCCTACGAGCAGTACTTC	CSATWDSSYEQYF
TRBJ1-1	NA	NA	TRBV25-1	TGTGCCAGCAGCTTAGTTCCGATCATGAACTCTGAAGCTTTCTTT	CASSLVPIMNSEAFF
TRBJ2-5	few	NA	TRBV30	TGTGCCTGGAGTCCGGGCGGTATACAAGAGACCCAGTACTTC	CAWSPGGIQETQYF
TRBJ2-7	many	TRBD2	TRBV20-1	TGCAGTGCCAGACTAGCGGGCTACGAGCAGTACTTC	CSARLAGYEQYF
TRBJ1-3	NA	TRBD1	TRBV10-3	TGTGCCATCAGTGAGTCAGGGGGCTATGGCTACACCATATATTTT	CAISESGGYGYTIYF
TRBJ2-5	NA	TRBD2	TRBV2	TGTGCCAGCAGCCACGTTCTAGCGGGACCCCAAGAGACCCAGTACTTC	CASSHVLAGPQETQYF
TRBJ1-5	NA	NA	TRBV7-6	TGTGCCAGCAGCTTAGTGGCAGGGTTGGATCAGCCCCAGCATTTT	CASSLVAGLDQPQHF
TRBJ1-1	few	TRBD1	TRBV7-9	TGTGCCAGCAGCTTGGTAGGGACAGCGAACACTGAAGCTTTCTTT	CASSLVGTANTEAFF
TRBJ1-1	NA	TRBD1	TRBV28	TGTGCCAGCACCCCCGGGACAGGGGGCGTCACTGAAGCTTTCTTT	CASTPGTGGVTEAFF
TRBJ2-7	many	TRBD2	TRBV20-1	TGCAGTGCCCCACCCCGCGGGAGTAACCCCTACGAGCAGTACTTC	CSAPPRGSNPYEQYF
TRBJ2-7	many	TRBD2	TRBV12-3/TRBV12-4	TGTGCCAGCAGGCGTACTAGCGGACCTCTATCCTACGAGCAGTACTTC	CASRRTSGPLSYEQYF
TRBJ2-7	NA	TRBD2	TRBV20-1	TGCAGTGCTTATAGCGGGGAGGGCGAGCAGTACTTC	CSAYSGEGEQYF
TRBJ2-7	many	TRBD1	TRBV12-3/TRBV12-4	TGTGCCAGCAGTTGGTCGGACAGGGCAGTAGAGCAGTACTTC	CASSWSDRAVEQYF
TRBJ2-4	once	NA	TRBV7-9	TGTGCCAGCAGACCCTCTATGGACATTCAGTACTTC	CASRPSMDIQYF
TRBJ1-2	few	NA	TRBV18	TGTGCCAGCTCACCACTGGGTACCTATTACTATGGCTACACCTTC	CASSPLGTYYYGYTF
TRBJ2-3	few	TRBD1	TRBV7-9	TGTGCCAGCAGCCAACAGGGGTTCGGCACAGATACGCAGTATTTT	CASSQQGFGTDTQYF
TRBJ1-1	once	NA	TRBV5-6	TGTGCCAGCAGCGAACCCAGTACGGACACTGAAGCTTTCTTT	CASSEPSTDTEAFF
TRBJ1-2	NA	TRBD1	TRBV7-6	TGTGCCAGCAGCGCCTCCCCGGGACAGGGTTATTCGCATGGCTACACCTTC	CASSASPGQGYSHGYTF
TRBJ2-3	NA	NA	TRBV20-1	TGCAGTGCTAGAGAGGTGGGGAGCACAGATACGCAGTATTTT	CSAREVGSTDTQYF
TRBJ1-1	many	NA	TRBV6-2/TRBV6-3	TGTGCCAGCAGTTACGGGGGCGCGGGCACTGGAGCTTTCTTT	CASSYGGAGTGAFF
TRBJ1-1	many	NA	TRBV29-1	TGCAGCGGGGGGGGCGGGGGGAACACTGAAGCTTTCTTT	CSGGGGGNTEAFF
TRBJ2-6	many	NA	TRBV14	TGTGCCAGCAGCCAAGATCTACTGAGCTCTGGGGCCAACGTCCTGACTTTC	CASSQDLLSSGANVLTF
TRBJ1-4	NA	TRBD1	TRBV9	TGTGCCAGCAGCGTAGCCGGGACAGGGTTCGAAAAACTGTTTTTT	CASSVAGTGFEKLFF
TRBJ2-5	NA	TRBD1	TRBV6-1	TGTGCCAGCAGTCCGGGACAGGGGATCCAGTACTTC	CASSPGQGIQYF
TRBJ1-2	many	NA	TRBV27	TGTGCCAGCAGCGCCACACAGGGTTACTATGGCTACACCTTC	CASSATQGYYGYTF
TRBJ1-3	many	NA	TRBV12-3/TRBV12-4	TGTGCCAGCAGTTTGAGGGGGGTGTCTGGAAACACCATATATTTT	CASSLRGVSGNTIYF
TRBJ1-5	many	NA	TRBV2	TGTGCCAGCAGTGTTAGAACAGGACTCGGCAATCAGCCCCAGCATTTT	CASSVRTGLGNQPQHF
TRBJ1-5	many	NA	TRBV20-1	TGCAGTGCTAGAGAAGGGGGTTATAGCAATCAGCCCCAGCATTTT	CSAREGGYSNQPQHF
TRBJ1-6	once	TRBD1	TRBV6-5	TGTGCCATCAGTTACACAGGAGGGGACAGCGCCCACTTT	CAISYTGGDSAHF
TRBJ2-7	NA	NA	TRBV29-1	TGCAGCGTTAGACAGGGAGGGGCTGGTTACGAGCAGTACTTC	CSVRQGGAGYEQYF
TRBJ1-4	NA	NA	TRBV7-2	TGTGCCAGCAGCTTGGGACTAGGCTACAATGAAAAACTGTTTTTT	CASSLGLGYNEKLFF
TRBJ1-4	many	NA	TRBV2	TGTGCCAGCAGAAGGGAAGGGGCTGGGGAAAAACTGTTTTTT	CASRREGAGEKLFF
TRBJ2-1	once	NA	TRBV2	TGTGCCAGCAGTCCGGGACCGGGCTATGAGCAGTTCTTC	CASSPGPGYEQFF
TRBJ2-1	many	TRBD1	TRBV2	TGTGCCAGCAGTGTGGGTTTGGGACAGGGCGACAATGAGCAGTTCTTC	CASSVGLGQGDNEQFF
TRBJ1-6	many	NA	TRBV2	TGTGCCAGCAGTCCAGCAAATTATTCACCCCTCCACTTT	CASSPANYSPLHF
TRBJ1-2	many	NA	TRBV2	TGTGCCAGCAGTGCTATACCCAGGAAGGGGGGAATTAACTATGGCTACACCTTC	CASSAIPRKGGINYGYTF
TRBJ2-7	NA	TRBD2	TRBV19	TGTGCCAGTAGTATAGATCCCTTAGTAGCGGGAGGTCTTAGCAATGAGCAGTACTTC	CASSIDPLVAGGLSNEQYF
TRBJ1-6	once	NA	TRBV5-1	TGCGCCAGCAGCTTGGGGTCGGGTAGTCTCCACTTT	CASSLGSGSLHF
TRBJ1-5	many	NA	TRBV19	TGTGCCAGTAGTAACCAGGGGTGGCAGCCCCAGCATTTT	CASSNQGWQPQHF
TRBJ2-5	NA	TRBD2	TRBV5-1	TGCGCCAGCACCAATTGGGGGGGGGGGCAAGAGACCCAGTACTTC	CASTNWGGGQETQYF
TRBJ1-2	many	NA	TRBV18	TGTGCCAGCTCACCACCGGGTGTAGGCTACACCTTC	CASSPPGVGYTF
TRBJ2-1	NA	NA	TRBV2	TGTGCCAGCAGGGCCCTCGCGGGTCGCTCCTACAATGAGCAGTTCTTC	CASRALAGRSYNEQFF
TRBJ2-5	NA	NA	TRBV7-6	TGTGCCAGCAGCTTAGTGGTCGGCCGAAATCAGCCCCAGTACTTC	CASSLVVGRNQPQYF
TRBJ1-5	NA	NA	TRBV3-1	TGTGCCAGCAGCCAAGAATCAGGACAGTACAATCAGCCCCAGCATTTT	CASSQESGQYNQPQHF
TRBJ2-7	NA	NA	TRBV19	TGTGCCAGTAGTATTGAGCGGGCCTACGAGCAGTACTTC	CASSIERAYEQYF
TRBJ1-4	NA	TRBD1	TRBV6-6	TGTGCCAGCAGAAACGGACAGGCCTCCGTCGGTGAAAAACTGTTTTTT	CASRNGQASVGEKLFF
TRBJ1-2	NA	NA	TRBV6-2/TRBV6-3	TGTGCCAGCAAACGGGCAGGGTTAAACTATGGCTACACCTTC	CASKRAGLNYGYTF